This passage covers 22 T cell receptor beta chains from one sample sequenced in a study of T cells in tuberculosis. The protocol was immunoSEQ multiplex PCR, while the TCRdb copy is restricted to in-frame clones and leaves out a portion. The data show approximately 30,000 clones, with 95% to 97% seen just once and 6.2% held by the top ten. The sample comprised PBMCs. The receptors originated from a donor aged 10-29 years with latent tuberculosis or without tuberculosis infection.

The chain employs TRBV12-5 and TRBJ1-5; D not resolved. Per the germline V gene, CDR1 is LGHNT and CDR2 is FRNRAP. The length of the CDR3 is 12 residues. Trimming pared 10 bases from V and 7 bases from J, leaving 14 bases between. The CDR3 DNA is TGTGCTAATTCGATGGGGAGGCAGCCCCAGCATTTT. This sequence encodes CANSMGRQPQHF.

The V call is TRBV11-2, the J call TRBJ2-7, with D maybe TRBD2 (7 bases). The CDR3 runs 15 residues. In germline, CDR1 is SGHAT, CDR2 FQNNGV. Trimming left V 1 base short and J 2 bases short, with 12 bases between. Here the CDR3 reads CASSLAGGLTYEQYF. The CDR3 DNA reads as TGTGCCAGCAGCTTAGCGGGGGGCCTTACCTACGAGCAGTACTTC. Full variable domain (outside the CDR3, taken from reference TRBV11-2 and TRBJ2-7): EAGVAQSPRYKIIEKRQSVAFWCNPISGHATLYWYQQILGQGPKLLIQFQNNGVVDDSQLPKDRFSAERLKGVDSTLKIQPAKLEDSAVYLCASSLAGGLTYEQYFGPGTRLTVT.

The chain employs TRBV9 and TRBJ2-3, with a tentative D call TRBD1 (6 bases). This CDR3 is built from 14 residues. The V gene's germline CDR1 is SGDLS and CDR2 YYNGEE. Trimming took 3 bases from V and 3 from J, leaving 11 bases between them. The CDR3 spells CASSAQGTTDTQYF. CDR3 bases: TGTGCCAGCAGCGCACAGGGTACGACAGATACGCAGTATTTT.

This chain links TRBV19 with TRBJ1-2; D remains unclear. The CDR3 length is 15 residues. Trimming removed 0 bases at V and 2 bases at J, with 10 bases between. Germline V gene sequence: CDR1 LNHDA, CDR2 SQIVND (reference sequence). The CDR3 sequence: CASSIDAGINYGYTF. In nucleotides, the CDR3 is TGTGCCAGTAGTATAGATGCAGGAATAAACTATGGCTACACCTTC.

The chain carries TRBV5-5 and TRBJ2-1; 11 bases are a match to TRBD2. V shed 4 bases and J 1 base; nucleotides not matched to a gene: 4. The CDR3 runs 16 residues. Germline V gene lookup returns CDR1 SGHKS and CDR2 YYEKEE (reference sequence). CDR3 residues: CASSPRLAGSYNEQFF. The CDR3 bases are TGTGCCAGCAGCCCGAGACTAGCGGGGTCCTACAATGAGCAGTTCTTC.

This clone was counted a single time. The chain has TRBV5-1 and TRBJ2-7, with D possibly being TRBD2 (6 bases). Germline V lookup: CDR1 SGHRS, CDR2 YFSETQ. V was shortened by 1 base and J by 0 bases, with 14 bases between the two germline ends. The CDR3 has 16 residues. The CDR3 DNA follows: TGCGCCAGCAGCTTGAATGTCGGGAGTCCCTCCTACGAGCAGTACTTC. Residues: CASSLNVGSPSYEQYF.

A word on this clone: The junction differs from germline at one of its ends, possibly a read error. The rearrangement links TRBV5-4 to TRBJ1-2; the D is unclear. Germline CDR1 SGHNT, CDR2 YYREEE (reference sequence). The CDR3 length is 16 residues. The CDR3 region has the DNA TGTGCCAGTAGCTTGGCCATGGAGGGCGGTCGGTATGGCTACACCTTC. As protein: CASSLAMEGGRYGYTF.

J is TRBJ1-5 and V is TRBV5-6; 8 bases agree with TRBD1. This CDR3 is 16 amino acids long. Trimming removed 3 bases from V and 7 bases from J; junction bases left unmatched: 12. Germline V gene lookup returns CDR1 SGHDT and CDR2 YYEEEE. The CDR3 DNA follows: TGTGCCAGCAGCTGGGCTCAGGGGGCCGTCACCCAGCCCCAGCATTTT. This encodes CASSWAQGAVTQPQHF.

The J gene is TRBJ1-1, the V gene TRBV6-4; a weak D match, TRBD1 (6 bases). Deletions cut 3 bases from V and 4 bases from J, with 9 bases between. The CDR3 has 13 amino acids. Germline V gene sequence: CDR1 MRHNA, CDR2 SNTAGT. CDR3 DNA sequence: TGTGCCAGCAGTGAGGCCAGGGGCACTGAAGCTTTCTTT. As protein: CASSEARGTEAFF.

This chain links TRBV6-5 with TRBJ1-3; the D gene is possibly TRBD1 (5 bases). Germline lookup yields CDR1 MNHEY and CDR2 SVGAGI. V lost 0 bases and J 2 bases, leaving 8 bases between the germline ends. The CDR3 contains 15 residues. This CDR3 reads CASSYSTDTGNTIYF. The CDR3 coding sequence is TGTGCCAGCAGTTACTCGACAGATACTGGAAACACCATATATTTT.

The chain joins TRBV2 to TRBJ1-2; 8 bases line up with TRBD1. V shed 3 bases and J 8 bases; nucleotides not matched to a gene: 23. This CDR3 has 19 amino acids. Germline lookup yields CDR1 SNHLY and CDR2 FYNNEI. This CDR3 reads CASSDGPGPGGLSKRGYTF. The CDR3 DNA reads as TGTGCCAGCAGTGACGGACCTGGACCAGGGGGCCTGTCAAAAAGAGGCTACACCTTC. Supplemented by reference TRBV2 and TRBJ1-2, the full variable domain reads EPEVTQTPSHQVTQMGQEVILRCVPISNHLYFYWYRQILGQKVEFLVSFYNNEISEKSEIFDDQFSVERPDGSNFTLKIRSTKLEDSAMYFCASSDGPGPGGLSKRGYTFGSGTRLTVV.

The V and J genes are TRBV27 and TRBJ1-2; tentatively, D is TRBD1 (6 bases). V was clipped by 4 bases and J by 7 bases, with 13 bases between them. The CDR3 loop spans 13 amino acids. Germline V gene data show CDR1 as MNHEY and CDR2 as SMNVEV (reference sequence). The CDR3 spells CASSSTGRGGYTF. The CDR3 nucleotides read TGTGCCAGCAGTTCCACAGGGAGAGGTGGCTACACCTTC.

The chain employs TRBV11-2 and TRBJ2-7, with TRBD2 matching over 8 bases. J was trimmed by 6 bases and V by 5 bases; bases with no gene match: 12. Germline V gene sequence: CDR1 SGHAT, CDR2 FQNNGV. This CDR3 spans 15 amino acids. The CDR3 protein is CASSTALGSGSEQYF. The CDR3 nucleotides are TGTGCCAGCAGCACCGCCCTGGGCAGCGGGAGCGAGCAGTACTTC.

This CDR3 reads CASSEWGQLNIQYF. The DNA of the CDR3 is TGTGCCAGCAGTGAATGGGGACAGTTAAACATTCAGTACTTC. The V and J genes are TRBV6-1 and TRBJ2-4; 7 positions agree with TRBD1. Germline CDR1 MNHNS, CDR2 SASEGT. V was pared by 2 bases and J by 6 bases, with 4 bases of the junction left unmatched. CDR3 length equals 14 residues.

The chain joins TRBV9 to TRBJ2-7; 10 bases map to TRBD1. The J segment lost 4 bases and the V segment lost 2 bases, leaving 3 bases of the junction unmatched. Germline CDR1 SGDLS, CDR2 YYNGEE. The CDR3 runs to 14 residues. CDR3 sequence: CASSVTDRGYEQYF. In DNA form, the CDR3 reads TGTGCCAGCAGCGTTACGGACAGGGGGTACGAGCAGTACTTC. The full variable domain, rest sourced from reference TRBV9 and TRBJ2-7, is DSGVTQTPKHLITATGQRVTLRCSPRSGDLSVYWYQQSLDQGLQFLIQYYNGEERAKGNILERFSAQQFPDLHSELNLSSLELGDSALYFCASSVTDRGYEQYFGPGTRLTVT.

J is TRBJ1-4 and V is TRBV28; tentative D call: TRBD1 (5 bases). The CDR3 extends over 15 amino acids. The V and J ends lost 2 bases and 7 bases respectively, with 14 bases between them. The germline V gene encodes CDR1 MDHEN and CDR2 SYDVKM. The CDR3: CASSLIGQLAEKLFF. CDR3 DNA sequence: TGTGCCAGCAGTTTAATCGGACAACTAGCTGAAAAACTGTTTTTT.

Concerning this clone: Other DNA sequences within the sample encode an identical CDR3. This sequence joins TRBV2 and TRBJ1-1, with D possibly being TRBD1 (5 bases). The length of the CDR3 is 13 residues. The V and J ends lost 3 bases and 1 base respectively, with 6 bases between them. Germline lookup yields CDR1 SNHLY and CDR2 FYNNEI. This chain's CDR3 is CASSDQGNTEAFF. The CDR3 bases are TGTGCCAGCAGTGACCAGGGGAACACTGAAGCTTTCTTT.

The chain employs TRBV5-1 and TRBJ2-2; 7 bases align to TRBD1. The V gene end was trimmed by 2 bases and the J gene end by 0 bases; junction bases not matched to a gene: 10. The CDR3 has 18 amino acids. Germline values: CDR1 SGHRS, CDR2 YFSETQ. CDR3 protein: CASSFTPGTVSNTGELFF. CDR3 nucleotides: TGCGCCAGCAGCTTTACACCCGGGACAGTATCGAACACCGGGGAGCTGTTTTTT.

The rearrangement uses TRBV5-1 and TRBJ2-2, with D perhaps matching TRBD1 (5 bases). The germline gives CDR1 SGHRS, CDR2 YFSETQ. The CDR3 runs to 14 residues. The V and J ends lost 4 bases and 1 base respectively, with 8 bases between them. As DNA, the CDR3 is TGCGCCAGCAGCGGAAGGGGGAACACCGGGGAGCTGTTTTTT. It translates to CASSGRGNTGELFF. The variable domain in full, completed from reference TRBV5-1 and TRBJ2-2, reads KAGVTQTPRYLIKTRGQQVTLSCSPISGHRSVSWYQQTPGQGLQFLFEYFSETQRNKGNFPGRFSGRQFSNSRSEMNVSTLELGDSALYLCASSGRGNTGELFFGEGSRLTVL.

V is TRBV5-6 and J is TRBJ2-5; 9 bases are shared with TRBD2. Per the germline V gene, CDR1 is SGHDT and CDR2 is YYEEEE. This CDR3 contains 15 residues. Trimming cost V 4 bases and J 4 bases; bases outside gene matches: 8. The CDR3: CASSGGTSLSETQYF. DNA of the CDR3: TGTGCCAGCAGCGGTGGGACTAGCCTTTCAGAGACCCAGTACTTC.

The gene calls are TRBV5-5 and TRBJ2-1; possibly TRBD1 for D (5 bases). The V gene's germline CDR1 is SGHKS and CDR2 YYEKEE (reference sequence). This CDR3 spans 16 amino acids. V was trimmed by 2 bases and J by 5 bases, leaving 17 bases between them. CDR3 bases: TGTGCCAGCAGCTTTATCCCAGGACATATAGACAATGAGCAGTTCTTC. Translated: CASSFIPGHIDNEQFF.

This clone was observed once. The J gene is TRBJ2-5, the V gene TRBV19; D unclear. Germline-derived CDR1 and CDR2 are LNHDA and SQIVND (reference sequence). With 5 bases removed from V and 0 bases from J, the gap between germline ends came to 10 bases. The CDR3 is made up of 14 amino acids. The CDR3 sequence: CASSEARYQETQYF. For the CDR3, the DNA is TGTGCCAGTAGTGAAGCCAGGTACCAAGAGACCCAGTACTTC.